This T cell receptor beta chain comes out of a study of T cell responses to AZD1222 COVID-19 vaccine. Some clones are missing from TCRdb's copy, which holds only in-frame ones; the method was immunoSEQ multiplex PCR. The sample carries fewer than 200,000 clones, 91% recorded once. Study-wide results and caveats: Spike-specific TCR breadth and depth rose after two AZD1222 doses. Females made up more of the donors, who were largely white British, and clonal diversity may have come out too low. As reported, nearly half of all spike-specific TCRs target variant regions that are unmutated. Only a handful of AZD1222 recipients tested seropositive at baseline.

As concerns this clone: What it recognizes is unknown.

CDR1 is LGHNT, CDR2 FRNRAP, per germline. J lost 9 bases, V lost 1 base, and 21 bases had no gene match. The CDR3 consists of 19 residues. This clonotype was obtained from an adult in good health. The specimen comprised peripheral blood, sampled on day 0 of AZD1222 vaccination. This chain joins TRBV12-5 and TRBJ2-1; 7 bases align to TRBD2. The CDR3 DNA follows: TGTGCTAGTGGTTTGGCAACCATCGGGTGGGGCGGGAGTATCGGTGAGCAGTTCTTC. Translation: CASGLATIGWGGSIGEQFF.